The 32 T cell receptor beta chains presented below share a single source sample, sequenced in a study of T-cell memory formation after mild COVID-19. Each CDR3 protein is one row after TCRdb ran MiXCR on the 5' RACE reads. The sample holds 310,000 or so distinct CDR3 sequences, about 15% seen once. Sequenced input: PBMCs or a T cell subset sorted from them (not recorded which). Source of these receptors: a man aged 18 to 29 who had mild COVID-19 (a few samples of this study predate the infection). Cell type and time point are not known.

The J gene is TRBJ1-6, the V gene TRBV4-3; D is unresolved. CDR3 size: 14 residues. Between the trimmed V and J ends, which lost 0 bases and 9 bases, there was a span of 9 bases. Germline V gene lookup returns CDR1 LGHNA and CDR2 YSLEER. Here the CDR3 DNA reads TGCGCCAGCAGCCAAGAAGAAAGAGGTTCACCCCTCCACTTT. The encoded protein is CASSQEERGSPLHF.

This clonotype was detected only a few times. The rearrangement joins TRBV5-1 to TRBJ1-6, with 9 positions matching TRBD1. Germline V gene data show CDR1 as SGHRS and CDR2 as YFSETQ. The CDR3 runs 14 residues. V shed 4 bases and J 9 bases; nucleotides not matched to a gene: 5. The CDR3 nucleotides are TGCGCCAGCAGCCGGACAGGGGAACGTTCACCCCTCCACTTT. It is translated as CASSRTGERSPLHF.

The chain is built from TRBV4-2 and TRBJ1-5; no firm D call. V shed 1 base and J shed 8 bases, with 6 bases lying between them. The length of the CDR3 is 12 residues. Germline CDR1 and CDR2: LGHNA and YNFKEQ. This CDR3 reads CASSQVGEPQHF. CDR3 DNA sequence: TGTGCCAGCAGCCAAGTGGGAGAGCCCCAGCATTTT.

The CDR3: CASSLVGTGAGELFF. CDR3 sequence (DNA): TGTGCCAGCAGCTTGGTAGGAACAGGCGCCGGGGAGCTGTTTTTT. The chain couples TRBV5-8 to TRBJ2-2, with D perhaps matching TRBD1 (5 bases). The CDR3 is 15 residues long. Trimming pared 0 bases from V and 6 bases from J, leaving 12 bases between. Germline CDR1 and CDR2: SGHTS and YDEGEE.

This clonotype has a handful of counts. In nucleotides, the CDR3 is TGTGCCAACGGTCCTAACTATGGCTACACCTTC. This sequence encodes CANGPNYGYTF. The chain recombines TRBV2 with TRBJ1-2; D gene ambiguous. This CDR3 is 11 amino acids long. The V gene lost 10 bases and the J gene lost 0 bases, with 6 bases spanning the gap. Germline V gene sequence: CDR1 SNHLY, CDR2 FYNNEI.

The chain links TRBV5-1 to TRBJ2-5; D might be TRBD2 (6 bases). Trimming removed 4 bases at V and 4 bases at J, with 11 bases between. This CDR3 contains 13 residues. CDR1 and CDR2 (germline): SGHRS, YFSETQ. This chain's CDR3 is CASSPGTAETQYF. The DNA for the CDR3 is TGCGCCAGCAGCCCGGGGACTGCAGAGACCCAGTACTTC.

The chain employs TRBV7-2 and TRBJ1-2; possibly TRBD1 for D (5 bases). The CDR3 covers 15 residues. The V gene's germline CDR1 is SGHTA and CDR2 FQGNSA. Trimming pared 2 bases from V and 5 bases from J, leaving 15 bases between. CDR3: CASSLFTGGAYGYTF. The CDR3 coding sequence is TGTGCCAGCAGCTTATTCACAGGCGGGGCGTATGGCTACACCTTC. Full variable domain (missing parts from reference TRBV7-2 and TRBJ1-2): GAGVSQSPSNKVTEKGKDVELRCDPISGHTALYWYRQSLGQGLEFLIYFQGNSAPDKSGLPSDRFSAERTGGSVSTLTIQRTQQEDSAVYLCASSLFTGGAYGYTFGSGTRLTVV.

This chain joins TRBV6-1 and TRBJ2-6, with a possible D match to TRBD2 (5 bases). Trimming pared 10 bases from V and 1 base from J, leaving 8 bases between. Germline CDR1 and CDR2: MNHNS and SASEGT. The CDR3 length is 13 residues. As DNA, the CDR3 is TGTGCCACCGGGATTTCTGGGGCCAACGTCCTGACTTTC. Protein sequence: CATGISGANVLTF.

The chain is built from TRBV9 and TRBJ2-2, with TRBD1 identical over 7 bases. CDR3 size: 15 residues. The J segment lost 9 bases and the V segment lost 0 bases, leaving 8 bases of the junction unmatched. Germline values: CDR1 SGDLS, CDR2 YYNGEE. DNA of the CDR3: TGTGCCAGCAGCGTAGATGGGCAGGGGGTCCGGGAGCTGTTTTTT. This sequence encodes CASSVDGQGVRELFF.

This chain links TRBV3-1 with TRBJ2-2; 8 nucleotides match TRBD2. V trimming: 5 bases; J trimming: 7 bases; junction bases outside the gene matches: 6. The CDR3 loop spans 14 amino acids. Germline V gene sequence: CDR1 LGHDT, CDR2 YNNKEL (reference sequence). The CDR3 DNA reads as TGTGCCAGCAGCTCAGCGGGGGCCAACGGGGAGCTGTTTTTT. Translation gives CASSSAGANGELFF. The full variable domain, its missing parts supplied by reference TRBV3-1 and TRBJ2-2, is DTAVSQTPKYLVTQMGNDKSIKCEQNLGHDTMYWYKQDSKKFLKIMFSYNNKELIINETVPNRFSPKSPDKAHLNLHINSLELGDSAVYFCASSSAGANGELFFGEGSRLTVL.

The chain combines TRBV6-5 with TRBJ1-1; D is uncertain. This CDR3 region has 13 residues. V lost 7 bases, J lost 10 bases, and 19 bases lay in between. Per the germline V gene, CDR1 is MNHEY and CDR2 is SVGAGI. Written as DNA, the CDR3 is TGTGCCAGCAAAGACGCACTAAGTTTTGGAGCTTTCTTT. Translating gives CASKDALSFGAFF.

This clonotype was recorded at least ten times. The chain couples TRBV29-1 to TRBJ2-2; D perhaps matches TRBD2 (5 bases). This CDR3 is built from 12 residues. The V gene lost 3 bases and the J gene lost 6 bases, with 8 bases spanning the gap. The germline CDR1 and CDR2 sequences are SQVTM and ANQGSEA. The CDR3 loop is CSVDWGAGELFF. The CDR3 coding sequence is TGCAGCGTTGACTGGGGAGCCGGGGAGCTGTTTTTT.

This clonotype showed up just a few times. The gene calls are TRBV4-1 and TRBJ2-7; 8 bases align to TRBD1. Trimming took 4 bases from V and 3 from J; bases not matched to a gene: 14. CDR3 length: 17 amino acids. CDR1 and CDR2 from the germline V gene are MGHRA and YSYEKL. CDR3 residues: CASSRVTGAGSNYEQYV. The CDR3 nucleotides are TGCGCCAGCAGCCGCGTGACAGGGGCAGGATCGAACTACGAGCAGTACGTC.

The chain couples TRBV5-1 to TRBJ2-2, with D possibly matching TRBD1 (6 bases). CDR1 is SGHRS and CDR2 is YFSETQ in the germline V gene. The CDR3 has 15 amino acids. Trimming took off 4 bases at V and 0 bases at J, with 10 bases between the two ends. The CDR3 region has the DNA TGCGCCAGCAGCGCGGACAGAACGAACACCGGGGAGCTGTTTTTT. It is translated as CASSADRTNTGELFF.

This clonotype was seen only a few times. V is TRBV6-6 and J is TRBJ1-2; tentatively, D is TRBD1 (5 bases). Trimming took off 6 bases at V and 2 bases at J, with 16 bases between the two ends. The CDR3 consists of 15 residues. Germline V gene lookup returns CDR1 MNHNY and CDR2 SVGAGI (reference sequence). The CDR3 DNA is TGTGCCAGCAGCCGTACTAGGGGAGGGAACTATGGCTACACCTTC. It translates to CASSRTRGGNYGYTF.

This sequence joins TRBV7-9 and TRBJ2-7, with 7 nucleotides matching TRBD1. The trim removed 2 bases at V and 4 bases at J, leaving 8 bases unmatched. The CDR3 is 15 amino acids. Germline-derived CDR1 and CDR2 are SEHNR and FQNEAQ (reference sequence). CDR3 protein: CASSLPGQRGYEQYF. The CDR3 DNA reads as TGTGCCAGCAGCTTACCGGGACAGAGGGGTTACGAGCAGTACTTC.

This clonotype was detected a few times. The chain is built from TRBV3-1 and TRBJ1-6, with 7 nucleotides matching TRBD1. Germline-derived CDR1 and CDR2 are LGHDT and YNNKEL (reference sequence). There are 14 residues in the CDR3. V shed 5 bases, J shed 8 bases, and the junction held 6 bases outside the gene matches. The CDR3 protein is CASSSGTDYSPLHF. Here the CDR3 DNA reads TGTGCCAGCAGCTCCGGGACAGACTATTCACCCCTCCACTTT.

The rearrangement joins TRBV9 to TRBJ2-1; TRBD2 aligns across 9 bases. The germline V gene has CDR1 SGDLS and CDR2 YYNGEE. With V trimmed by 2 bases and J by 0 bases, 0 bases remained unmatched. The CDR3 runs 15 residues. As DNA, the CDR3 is TGTGCCAGCAGCGTTAGCGGGAGCTCCTACAATGAGCAGTTCTTC. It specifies CASSVSGSSYNEQFF.

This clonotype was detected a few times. CDR3 sequence: CASSLFRDGETQYF. CDR3 in DNA: TGCGCCAGCAGCTTGTTTCGGGACGGGGAGACCCAGTACTTC. The chain joins TRBV5-1 to TRBJ2-5; tentatively, D is TRBD1 or TRBD2 (5 bases each). The V gene's germline CDR1 is SGHRS and CDR2 YFSETQ. V lost 1 base and J 5 bases, leaving 12 bases between the germline ends. The CDR3 is made up of 14 amino acids.

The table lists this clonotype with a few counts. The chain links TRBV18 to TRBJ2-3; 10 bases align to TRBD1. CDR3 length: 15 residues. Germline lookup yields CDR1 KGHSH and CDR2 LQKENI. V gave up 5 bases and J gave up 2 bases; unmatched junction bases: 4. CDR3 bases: TGTGCCAGCTCATACGACAGGGGGCCCACAGATACGCAGTATTTT. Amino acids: CASSYDRGPTDTQYF. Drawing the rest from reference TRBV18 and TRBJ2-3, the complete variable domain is NAGVMQNPRHLVRRRGQEARLRCSPMKGHSHVYWYRQLPEEGLKFMVYLQKENIIDESGMPKERFSAEFPKEGPSILRIQQVVRGDSAAYFCASSYDRGPTDTQYFGPGTRLTVL.

DNA for the CDR3: TGTGCCAGCAGCTCAAGAGACGGCTTTGGCTACACCTTC. This sequence encodes CASSSRDGFGYTF. The genes are TRBV7-9 and TRBJ1-2; D ambiguous. The CDR3 is 13 residues long. V lost 4 bases and J lost 7, with 13 bases in between. Germline CDR1 and CDR2: SEHNR and FQNEAQ (reference sequence).

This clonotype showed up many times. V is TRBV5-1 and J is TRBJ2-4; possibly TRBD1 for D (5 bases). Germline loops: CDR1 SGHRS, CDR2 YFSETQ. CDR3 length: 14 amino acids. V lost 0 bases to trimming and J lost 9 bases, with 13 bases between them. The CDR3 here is CASSLVGANPIQYF. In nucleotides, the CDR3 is TGCGCCAGCAGCTTGGTAGGGGCTAATCCCATTCAGTACTTC.

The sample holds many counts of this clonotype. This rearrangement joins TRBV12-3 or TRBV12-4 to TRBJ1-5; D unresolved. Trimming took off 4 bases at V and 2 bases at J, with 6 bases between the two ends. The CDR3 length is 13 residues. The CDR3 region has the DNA TGTGCCAGCAGTTCCACTGGCAATCAGCCCCAGCATTTT. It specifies CASSSTGNQPQHF.

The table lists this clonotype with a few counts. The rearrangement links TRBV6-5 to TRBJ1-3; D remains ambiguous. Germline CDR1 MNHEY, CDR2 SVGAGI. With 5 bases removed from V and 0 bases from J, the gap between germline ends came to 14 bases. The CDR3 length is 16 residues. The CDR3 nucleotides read TGTGCCAGCAGTCCCCGGGCGAGACCCTCTGGAAACACCATATATTTT. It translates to CASSPRARPSGNTIYF.

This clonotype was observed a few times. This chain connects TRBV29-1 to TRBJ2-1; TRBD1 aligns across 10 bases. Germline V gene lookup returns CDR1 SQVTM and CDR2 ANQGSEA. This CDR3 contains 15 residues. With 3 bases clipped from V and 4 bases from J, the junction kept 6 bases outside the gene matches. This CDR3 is CSVEGRDRGYNEQFF. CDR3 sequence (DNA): TGCAGCGTTGAGGGCCGGGACAGGGGTTACAATGAGCAGTTCTTC.

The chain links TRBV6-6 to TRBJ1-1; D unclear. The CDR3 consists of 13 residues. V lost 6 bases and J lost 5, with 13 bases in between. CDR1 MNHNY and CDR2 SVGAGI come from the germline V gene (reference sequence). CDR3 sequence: CASSLSSGTEAFF. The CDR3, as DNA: TGTGCCAGCAGCCTGAGCTCTGGAACTGAAGCTTTCTTT.

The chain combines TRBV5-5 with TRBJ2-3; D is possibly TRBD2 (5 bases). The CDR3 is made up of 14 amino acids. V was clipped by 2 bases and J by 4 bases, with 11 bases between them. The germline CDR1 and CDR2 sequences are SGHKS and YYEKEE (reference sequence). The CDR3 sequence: CASSFSLAPDTQYF. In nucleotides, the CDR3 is TGTGCCAGCAGCTTTTCCCTAGCTCCAGATACGCAGTATTTT. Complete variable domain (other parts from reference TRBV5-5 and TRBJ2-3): DAGVTQSPTHLIKTRGQQVTLRCSPISGHKSVSWYQQVLGQGPQFIFQYYEKEERGRGNFPDRFSARQFPNYSSELNVNALLLGDSALYLCASSFSLAPDTQYFGPGTRLTVL.

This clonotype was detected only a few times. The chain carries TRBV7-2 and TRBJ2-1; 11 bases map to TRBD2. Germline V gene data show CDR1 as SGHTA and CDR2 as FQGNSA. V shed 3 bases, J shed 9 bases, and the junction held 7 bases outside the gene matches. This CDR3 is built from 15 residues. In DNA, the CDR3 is TGTGCCAGCAGCTTGCCCCTAGCGGGGGGTATTGAGCAGTTCTTC. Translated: CASSLPLAGGIEQFF.

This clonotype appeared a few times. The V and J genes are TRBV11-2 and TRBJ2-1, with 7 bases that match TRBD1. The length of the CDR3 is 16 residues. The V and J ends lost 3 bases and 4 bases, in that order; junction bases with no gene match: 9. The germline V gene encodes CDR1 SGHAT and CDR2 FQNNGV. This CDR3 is CASSFNRQGMYNEQFF. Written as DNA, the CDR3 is TGTGCCAGCAGCTTCAACCGACAGGGAATGTACAATGAGCAGTTCTTC.

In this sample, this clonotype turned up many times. CDR3 region: CASSLRRGPSYEQYF. CDR3 coding DNA: TGTGCCAGCAGCTTAAGGCGGGGGCCGTCCTACGAGCAGTACTTC. J is TRBJ2-7 and V is TRBV7-3, with a tentative D call TRBD2 (7 bases). There are 15 residues in the CDR3. V lost 1 base, J lost 1 base, and 11 bases lay in between. The germline gives CDR1 SGHTA, CDR2 FQGTGA.

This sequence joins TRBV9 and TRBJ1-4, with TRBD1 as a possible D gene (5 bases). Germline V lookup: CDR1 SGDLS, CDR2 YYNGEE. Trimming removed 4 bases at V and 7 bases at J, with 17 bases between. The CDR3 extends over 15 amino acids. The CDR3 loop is CASSSRQGEGEKLFF. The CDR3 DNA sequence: TGTGCCAGCAGCTCGCGGCAGGGCGAGGGTGAAAAACTGTTTTTT.

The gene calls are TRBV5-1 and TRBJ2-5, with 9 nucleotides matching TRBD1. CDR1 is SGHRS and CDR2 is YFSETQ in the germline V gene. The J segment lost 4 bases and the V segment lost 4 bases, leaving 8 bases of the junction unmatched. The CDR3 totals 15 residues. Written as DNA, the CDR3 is TGCGCCAGCAGCACCGGGACAGGGAGGATAGAGACCCAGTACTTC. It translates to CASSTGTGRIETQYF.